The 24 T cell receptor beta chains given below trace back to one sample, sequenced in a study of blood T cell repertoires in COVID-19. Profiling relied on immunoSEQ multiplex PCR, and the TCRdb table lists in-frame clones only, not all of them. This sample has some 64,000 clones, with roughly 75% found just once. Material for sequencing was peripheral blood. The source is a man aged 55 to 70 with COVID-19, enrolled during active disease.

V and J are TRBV27 and TRBJ2-4; tentatively, D is TRBD2 (6 bases). Per germline, CDR1 MNHEY and CDR2 SMNVEV (reference sequence). V lost 3 bases and J 15 bases, leaving 21 bases between the germline ends. CDR3 length equals 14 residues. The CDR3 reads CASSFTWDSLRTYF. The CDR3 region has the DNA TGTGCCAGCAGTTTTACCTGGGACTCGCTTAGGACGTACTTC.

The J gene is TRBJ2-2, the V gene TRBV5-5; the match to TRBD1 covers 9 bases. J lost 7 bases, V lost 4 bases, and 8 bases had no gene match. Germline CDR1 and CDR2: SGHKS and YYEKEE (reference sequence). The CDR3 length is 15 residues. Written as DNA, the CDR3 is TGTGCCAGCAGCGTTAACAGGGGGCGGGTCGGGGAGCTGTTTTTT. It is translated as CASSVNRGRVGELFF.

V gene TRBV6-5 combines with J gene TRBJ1-3; D is uncertain. The V end lost 5 bases, the J end lost 4 bases, and 9 bases lay between the germline ends. This CDR3 spans 13 amino acids. CDR1 is MNHEY, CDR2 SVGAGI, per germline. CDR3 loop: CASSTPRGNTIYF. For the CDR3, the DNA is TGTGCCAGCAGTACCCCGAGGGGAAACACCATATATTTT.

The count of this clone is one. V gene TRBV28 combines with J gene TRBJ2-7, with D perhaps matching TRBD1 (6 bases). The CDR3 has 14 amino acids. V lost 5 bases and J 0 bases, leaving 11 bases between the germline ends. Germline-derived CDR1 and CDR2 are MDHEN and SYDVKM. DNA of the CDR3: TGTGCCAGCAGTACTCCACAGGGCTCCTACGAGCAGTACTTC. This translates into CASSTPQGSYEQYF.

This clone is a singleton in its sample. The chain is built from TRBV6-5 and TRBJ1-2; D gene unclear. Looked up from germline, CDR1 is MNHEY and CDR2 is SVGAGI. CDR3 length: 14 residues. With 7 bases removed from V and 3 bases from J, the gap between germline ends came to 15 bases. CDR3 coding DNA: TGTGCCAGCACTTCCCCGCCACGGGACTATGGCTACACCTTC. This encodes CASTSPPRDYGYTF.

This clone was seen only once. The V and J genes are TRBV12-3 or TRBV12-4 and TRBJ2-5, with D maybe TRBD1 (8 bases). V was clipped by 7 bases and J by 6 bases, with 15 bases between them. CDR3 length: 13 residues. In nucleotides, the CDR3 is TGTGCCAGCATGGGGAGGGACAGGCAGACCCAGTACTTC. This sequence encodes CASMGRDRQTQYF.

The V gene is TRBV10-3, the J gene TRBJ1-5, with D tentatively TRBD1 (5 bases). The CDR3 has 14 amino acids. V was cut by 3 bases and J by 6 bases, with 12 bases left in between. Germline lookup yields CDR1 ENHRY and CDR2 SYGVKD. CDR3: CAISDHQGGQPQHF. DNA of the CDR3: TGTGCCATCAGTGACCACCAGGGAGGTCAGCCCCAGCATTTT.

The rearrangement joins TRBV5-6 to TRBJ2-5; 8 bases are shared with TRBD1. This CDR3 has 15 residues. Per germline, CDR1 SGHDT and CDR2 YYEEEE. Trimming at V came to 4 bases and at J to 3 bases, leaving 8 bases not matched to a gene. For the CDR3, the DNA is TGTGCCAGCAGCCTTCACAGGGGGACCGAAGAGACCCAGTACTTC. Its translation: CASSLHRGTEETQYF.

The rearrangement links TRBV28 to TRBJ1-3; a possible D gene is TRBD1 (5 bases). Germline CDR1 is MDHEN and CDR2 is SYDVKM. The V end was cut by 2 bases, the J end by 0 bases, with 17 bases between. The CDR3 is 18 amino acids. DNA for the CDR3: TGTGCCAGCAGTTTAGTCGGGACTGCCGATTACTCTGGAAACACCATATATTTT. It specifies CASSLVGTADYSGNTIYF.

This clone has a count of ten or more. V and J are TRBV29-1 and TRBJ1-2; D ambiguous. CDR3 length equals 13 residues. Trimming cost V 6 bases and J 14 bases, with 25 bases left between them. CDR1 is SQVTM and CDR2 is ANQGSEA in the germline V gene. The CDR3 is CSVPPQDGIVWTF. The CDR3 nucleotides are TGCAGCGTACCCCCCCAGGACGGGATCGTGTGGACCTTC.

This clone is categorized as medium-sized (0.01 to 0.1%). The CDR3 loop reads CASSLYARSPLHF. The CDR3 region has the DNA TGTGCCAGCAGTTTATATGCCAGATCACCCCTCCACTTT. This chain connects TRBV28 to TRBJ1-6; no firm D call. V was pared by 1 base and J by 10 bases, with 8 bases between. CDR1 MDHEN and CDR2 SYDVKM come from the germline V gene. This CDR3 comprises 13 residues. Supplemented by reference TRBV28 and TRBJ1-6, the full variable domain reads DVKVTQSSRYLVKRTGEKVFLECVQDMDHENMFWYRQDPGLGLRLIYFSYDVKMKEKGDIPEGYSVSREKKERFSLILESASTNQTSMYLCASSLYARSPLHFGNGTRLTVT.

The chain is built from TRBV5-4 and TRBJ2-6, with D unclear. The germline V gene has CDR1 SGHNT and CDR2 YYREEE (reference sequence). V was cut by 1 base and J by 0 bases, with 5 bases left in between. The CDR3 has 15 amino acids. CDR3 nucleotide sequence: TGTGCCAGCAGCTTGATACTCTCTGGGGCCAACGTCCTGACTTTC. Translated, it gives CASSLILSGANVLTF.

The chain has TRBV9 and TRBJ2-2, with D perhaps TRBD2 (6 bases). Germline lookup yields CDR1 SGDLS and CDR2 YYNGEE. Trimming shortened V by 4 bases and J by 5 bases, and 18 bases separated the two germline ends. This CDR3 is 16 amino acids long. The CDR3 nucleotides are TGTGCCAGCAGCCCCGGGACTGTGGAAATTACCGGGGAGCTGTTTTTT. Protein product: CASSPGTVEITGELFF.

The chain links TRBV29-1 to TRBJ1-5, with 8 bases lining up with TRBD1. This CDR3 is built from 12 residues. V was pared by 7 bases and J by 5 bases, with 4 bases of the junction left unmatched. From germline, CDR1 is SQVTM and CDR2 ANQGSEA. CDR3 region: CSAGQGDQPQHF. CDR3 in DNA: TGCAGCGCCGGACAGGGTGATCAGCCCCAGCATTTT.

The rearrangement joins TRBV3-1 (or the pseudogene TRBV3-2) to TRBJ2-1; 11 bases map to TRBD2. Per germline, CDR1 LGHDT and CDR2 YNNKEL (reference sequence). The junction had 3 bases not matched to a gene; V was cut back by 4 bases and J by 4 bases. The CDR3 totals 15 residues. CDR3 sequence (DNA): TGTGCCAGCAGCCTTAGCGGGGGGGCTTACAATGAGCAGTTCTTC. It codes for CASSLSGGAYNEQFF.

This clone has just one count. This chain joins TRBV27 and TRBJ2-3; D unresolved. Germline CDR1 MNHEY, CDR2 SMNVEV (reference sequence). Trimming stripped 11 bases from V and 5 bases from J, with 20 bases between. This CDR3 contains 14 residues. DNA of the CDR3: TGTGCCTCACGCCGGGTCTCAACGGGAGATACGCAGTATTTT. It codes for CASRRVSTGDTQYF.

The gene calls are TRBV5-1 and TRBJ1-2; TRBD1 is a possible D gene (5 bases). Trimming pared 3 bases from V and 2 bases from J, leaving 14 bases between. CDR1 is SGHRS and CDR2 is YFSETQ in the germline V gene. The CDR3 loop spans 15 amino acids. CDR3 in amino acids: CASSWGSGFNYGYTF. The CDR3 region has the DNA TGCGCCAGCAGCTGGGGCTCAGGGTTCAACTATGGCTACACCTTC.

The chain is built from TRBV6-6 and TRBJ1-1, with a possible D match to TRBD1 (5 bases). V gave up 5 bases and J gave up 6 bases, with 10 bases separating them. This CDR3 spans 12 amino acids. Germline V CDR1 and CDR2: MNHNY, SVGAGI (reference sequence). In DNA, the CDR3 is TGTGCCAGCAGTAGGACAAGCGCTGAAGCTTTCTTT. Translating gives CASSRTSAEAFF.

The chain has TRBV5-1 and TRBJ2-5; TRBD1 matches 7 bases. The CDR3 is made up of 14 amino acids. Germline CDR1 reads SGHRS; CDR2 reads YFSETQ. Trimming removed 3 bases from V and 3 bases from J; junction bases left unmatched: 5. CDR3 coding DNA: TGCGCCAGCAGCTACCAAACAGGGGAAGAGACCCAGTACTTC. Amino acid sequence: CASSYQTGEETQYF. Variable domain in full (rest from reference TRBV5-1 and TRBJ2-5): KAGVTQTPRYLIKTRGQQVTLSCSPISGHRSVSWYQQTPGQGLQFLFEYFSETQRNKGNFPGRFSGRQFSNSRSEMNVSTLELGDSALYLCASSYQTGEETQYFGPGTRLLVL.

This clone was counted a few times. The DNA for the CDR3 is TGCGCCAGCAGCCCTGGGACAGGGGGTTTCGAGCAGTACTTC. Protein product: CASSPGTGGFEQYF. V gene TRBV5-1 combines with J gene TRBJ2-7, with 11 bases that match TRBD1. The CDR3 runs 14 residues. CDR1 SGHRS and CDR2 YFSETQ come from the germline V gene. With V trimmed by 4 bases and J by 6 bases, 6 bases remained unmatched.

The V gene is TRBV3-1 (or the pseudogene TRBV3-2), the J gene TRBJ1-5, with D possibly being TRBD1 (5 bases). V shed 3 bases and J shed 4 bases, with 10 bases lying between them. The CDR3 has 14 residues. Germline V lookup: CDR1 LGHDT, CDR2 YNNKEL (reference sequence). The CDR3 is CASSQRTLNQPQHF. CDR3 DNA sequence: TGTGCCAGCAGCCAGCGGACACTAAATCAGCCCCAGCATTTT.

V is TRBV9 and J is TRBJ1-2; D remains ambiguous. This CDR3 is built from 15 residues. Trimming removed 0 bases at V and 4 bases at J, with 13 bases between. Looked up from germline, CDR1 is SGDLS and CDR2 is YYNGEE. The CDR3 protein is CASSVGVATIYGYTF. Written as DNA, the CDR3 is TGTGCCAGCAGCGTAGGTGTTGCTACTATCTATGGCTACACCTTC. The whole variable domain, filled in from reference TRBV9 and TRBJ1-2, reads DSGVTQTPKHLITATGQRVTLRCSPRSGDLSVYWYQQSLDQGLQFLIQYYNGEERAKGNILERFSAQQFPDLHSELNLSSLELGDSALYFCASSVGVATIYGYTFGSGTRLTVV.

The J gene is TRBJ1-2, the V gene TRBV6-5; 9 nucleotides match TRBD1. The CDR3 is 13 amino acids. V gave up 7 bases and J gave up 8 bases; unmatched junction bases: 8. Germline CDR1 is MNHEY and CDR2 is SVGAGI. CDR3 bases: TGTGCCAGCACCGTGGGACAGGGTAGAGGCTACACCTTC. It encodes CASTVGQGRGYTF.

V usage is TRBV9 and J usage is TRBJ2-6; no clear D. Germline loops: CDR1 SGDLS, CDR2 YYNGEE. The V gene lost 4 bases and the J gene lost 0 bases, with 11 bases spanning the gap. This CDR3 has 16 residues. This chain's CDR3 is CASSRSSRSGANVLTF. The CDR3, as DNA: TGTGCCAGCAGCCGAAGTAGTCGCTCTGGGGCCAACGTCCTGACTTTC. Full variable domain (missing parts from reference TRBV9 and TRBJ2-6): DSGVTQTPKHLITATGQRVTLRCSPRSGDLSVYWYQQSLDQGLQFLIQYYNGEERAKGNILERFSAQQFPDLHSELNLSSLELGDSALYFCASSRSSRSGANVLTFGAGSRLTVL.